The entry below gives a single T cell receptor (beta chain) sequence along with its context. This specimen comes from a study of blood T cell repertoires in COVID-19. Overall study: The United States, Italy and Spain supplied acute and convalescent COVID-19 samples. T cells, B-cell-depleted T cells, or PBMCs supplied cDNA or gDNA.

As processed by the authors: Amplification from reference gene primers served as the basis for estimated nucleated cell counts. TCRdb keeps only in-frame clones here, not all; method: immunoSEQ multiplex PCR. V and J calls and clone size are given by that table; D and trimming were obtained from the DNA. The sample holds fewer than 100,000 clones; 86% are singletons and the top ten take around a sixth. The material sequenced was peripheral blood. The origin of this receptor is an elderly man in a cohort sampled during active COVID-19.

In DNA, the CDR3 is TGTGCCATCTCAAACGTACAGGGGGCAACTAATGAAAAACTGTTTTTT. Translated: CAISNVQGATNEKLFF. The chain links TRBV6-6 to TRBJ1-4; 8 bases map to TRBD1. This CDR3 is 16 amino acids long. Losses at the gene ends were 10 bases for V and 0 bases for J; bases not matched to a gene: 10. Germline assignment: CDR1 MNHNY and CDR2 SVGAGI (reference sequence).